Shown below are 4 T cell receptor beta chains from a single sample sequenced in a study of cytomegalovirus exposure and HLA in healthy donors. This PCR relied on a set of 60 Vbeta primers and 13 Jbeta primers. TCRdb's copy holds only in-frame clones and misses some; the assay was immunoSEQ multiplex PCR. The sample shows around 150,000 clones, about 81% of them seen only once. Sequenced input: PBMCs. Receptors were obtained from a woman aged 18-35 years in good health and CMV-seronegative.

The rearrangement links TRBV29-1 to TRBJ1-4, with a tentative D call TRBD1 (5 bases). The CDR3 has 14 residues. V was pared by 6 bases and J by 3 bases, with 14 bases between. Germline V lookup: CDR1 SQVTM, CDR2 ANQGSEA. In DNA form, the CDR3 reads TGCAGCGTCGTCGGACATGCTTCTAATGAAAAACTGTTTTTT. As protein: CSVVGHASNEKLFF. Full variable domain (rest looked up from reference TRBV29-1 and TRBJ1-4): SAVISQKPSRDICQRGTSLTIQCQVDSQVTMMFWYRQQPGQSLTLIATANQGSEATYESGFVIDKFPISRPNLTFSTLTVSNMSPEDSSIYLCSVVGHASNEKLFFGSGTQLSVL.

J is TRBJ2-1 and V is TRBV9; D is unresolved. The V and J ends lost 0 bases and 5 bases respectively, with 9 bases between them. The V gene's germline CDR1 is SGDLS and CDR2 YYNGEE. The length of the CDR3 is 14 residues. The CDR3 spells CASSVDDLNNEQFF. CDR3 in DNA: TGTGCCAGCAGCGTAGATGACTTAAACAATGAGCAGTTCTTC.

The rearrangement links TRBV28 to TRBJ2-5; TRBD1 matches 8 bases. This CDR3 comprises 14 residues. Germline CDR1 MDHEN, CDR2 SYDVKM. With 5 bases clipped from V and 4 bases from J, the junction kept 6 bases outside the gene matches. The CDR3 loop reads CASSPRTGRETQYF. In DNA form, the CDR3 reads TGTGCCAGCAGTCCGCGGACAGGGAGAGAGACCCAGTACTTC.

J is TRBJ2-1 and V is TRBV29-1; a weak D match, TRBD1 (5 bases). The germline V gene has CDR1 SQVTM and CDR2 ANQGSEA. The V and J ends lost 7 bases and 8 bases respectively, with 9 bases between them. The CDR3 is 10 amino acids. In DNA form, the CDR3 reads TGCAGCGCAGGGTTCTATGAGCAGTTCTTC. Residues: CSAGFYEQFF.